This T cell receptor (beta chain) was recorded in a study of T cell responses to AZD1222 COVID-19 vaccine. Sequencing used immunoSEQ multiplex PCR; TCRdb keeps in-frame clones, though not all of them. This table has 57,000 or so clones, 81% appearing once. CDR3 size: 12 residues. V was trimmed by 6 bases and J by 4 bases, leaving 7 bases between them. Germline CDR1 is MNHEY and CDR2 is SMNVEV (reference sequence). V usage is TRBV27 and J usage is TRBJ1-5; D gene uncertain. This TCR came from an adult who received the AZD1222 COVID-19 vaccine. This sample comprised peripheral blood, obtained 28 days after the second AZD1222 dose. CDR3 residues: CASRGLNQPQHF. CDR3 nucleotide sequence: TGTGCCAGCAGGGGGTTGAATCAGCCCCAGCATTTT.